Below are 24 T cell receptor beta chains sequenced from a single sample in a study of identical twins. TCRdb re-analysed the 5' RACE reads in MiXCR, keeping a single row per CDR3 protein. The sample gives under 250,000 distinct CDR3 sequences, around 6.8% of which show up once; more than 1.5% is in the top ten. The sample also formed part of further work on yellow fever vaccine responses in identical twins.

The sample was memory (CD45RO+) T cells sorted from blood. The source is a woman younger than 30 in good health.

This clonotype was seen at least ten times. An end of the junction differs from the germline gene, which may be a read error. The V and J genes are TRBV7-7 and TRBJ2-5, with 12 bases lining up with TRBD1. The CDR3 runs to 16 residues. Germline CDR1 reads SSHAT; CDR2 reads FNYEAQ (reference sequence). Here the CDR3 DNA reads TGTGCTAGCACCAGAGGGACAGGGGGCCCCCAAGAGACCCAGTACTTC. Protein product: CASTRGTGGPQETQYF.

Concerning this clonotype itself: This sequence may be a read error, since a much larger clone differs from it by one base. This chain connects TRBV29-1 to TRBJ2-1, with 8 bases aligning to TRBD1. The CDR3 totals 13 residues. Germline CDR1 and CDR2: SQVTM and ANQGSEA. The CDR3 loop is CRVTGEAYNEQFF. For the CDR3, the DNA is TGCAGAGTGACAGGGGAGGCCTACAATGAGCAGTTCTTC.

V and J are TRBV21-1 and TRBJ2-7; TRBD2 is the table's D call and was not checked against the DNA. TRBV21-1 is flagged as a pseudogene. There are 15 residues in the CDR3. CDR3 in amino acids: CASSKGAGPPYEQYF. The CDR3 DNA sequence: TGTGCCAGCAGCAAAGGGGCAGGGCCTCCCTACGAGCAGTACTTC.

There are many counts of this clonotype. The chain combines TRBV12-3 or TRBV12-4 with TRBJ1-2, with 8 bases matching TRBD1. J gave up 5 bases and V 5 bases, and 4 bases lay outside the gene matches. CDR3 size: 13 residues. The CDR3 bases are TGTGCCAGCAGTCCGGGACAGGTGTATGGCTACACCTTC. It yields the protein CASSPGQVYGYTF.

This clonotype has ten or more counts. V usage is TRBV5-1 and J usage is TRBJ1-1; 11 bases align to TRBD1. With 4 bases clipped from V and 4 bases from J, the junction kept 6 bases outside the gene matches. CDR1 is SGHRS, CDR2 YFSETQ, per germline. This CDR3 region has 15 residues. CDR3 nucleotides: TGCGCCAGCAGCGTGGACAGGGGGCCGGGCACTGAAGCTTTCTTT. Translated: CASSVDRGPGTEAFF.

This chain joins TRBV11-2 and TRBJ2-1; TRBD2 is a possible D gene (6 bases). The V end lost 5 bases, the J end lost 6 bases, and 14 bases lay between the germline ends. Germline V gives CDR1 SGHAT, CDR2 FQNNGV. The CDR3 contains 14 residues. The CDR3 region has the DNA TGTGCCAGCAGCAGCTCGGGAGTCGGCAATGAGCAGTTCTTC. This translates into CASSSSGVGNEQFF.

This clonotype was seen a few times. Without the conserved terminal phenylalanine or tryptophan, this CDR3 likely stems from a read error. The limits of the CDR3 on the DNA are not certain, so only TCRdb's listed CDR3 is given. CDR3 in amino acids: CASSPREGQNQISPAL. J is TRBJ2-7 and V is TRBV6-1; the table names TRBD2, a call not compared with the DNA. Germline V gene lookup returns CDR1 MNHNS and CDR2 SASEGT. The CDR3 sequence runs 16 residues, both termini included.

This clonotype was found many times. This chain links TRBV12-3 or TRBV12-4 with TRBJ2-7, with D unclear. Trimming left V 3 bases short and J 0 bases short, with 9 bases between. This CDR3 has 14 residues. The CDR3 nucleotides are TGTGCCAGCAGTTTCCCTCCGGGCTCCTACGAGCAGTACTTC. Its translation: CASSFPPGSYEQYF.

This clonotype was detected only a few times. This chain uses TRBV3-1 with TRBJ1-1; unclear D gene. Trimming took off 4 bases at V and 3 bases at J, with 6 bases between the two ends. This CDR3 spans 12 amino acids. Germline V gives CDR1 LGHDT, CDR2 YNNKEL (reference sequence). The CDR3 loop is CASSRVDTEAFF. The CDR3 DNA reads TGTGCCAGCAGCCGGGTGGACACTGAAGCTTTCTTT.

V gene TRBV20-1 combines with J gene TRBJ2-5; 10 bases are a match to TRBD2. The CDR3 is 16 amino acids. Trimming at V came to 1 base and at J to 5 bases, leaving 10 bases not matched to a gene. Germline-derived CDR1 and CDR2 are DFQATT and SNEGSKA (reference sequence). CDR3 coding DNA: TGCAGTGCTAGAGGTCAAGCGGGGGGGCTACAGGAGACCCAGTACTTC. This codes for CSARGQAGGLQETQYF.

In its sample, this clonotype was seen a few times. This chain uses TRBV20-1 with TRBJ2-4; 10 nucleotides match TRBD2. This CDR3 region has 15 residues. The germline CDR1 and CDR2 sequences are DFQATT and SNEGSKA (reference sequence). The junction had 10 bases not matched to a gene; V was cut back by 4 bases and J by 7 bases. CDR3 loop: CSATELSSGRNIQYF. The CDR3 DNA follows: TGCAGTGCTACAGAATTGAGTAGCGGGAGGAACATTCAGTACTTC.

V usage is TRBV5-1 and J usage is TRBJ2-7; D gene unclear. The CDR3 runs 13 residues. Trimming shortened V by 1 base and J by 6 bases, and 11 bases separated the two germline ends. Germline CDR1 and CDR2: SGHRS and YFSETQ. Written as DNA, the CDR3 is TGCGCCAGCAGCTTGTCGGTTACTGGCGAGCAGTACTTC. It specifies CASSLSVTGEQYF.

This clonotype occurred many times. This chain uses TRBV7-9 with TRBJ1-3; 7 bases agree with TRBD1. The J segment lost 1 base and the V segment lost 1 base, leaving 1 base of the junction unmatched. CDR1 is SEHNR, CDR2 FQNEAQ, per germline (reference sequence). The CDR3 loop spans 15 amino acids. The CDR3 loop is CASSLETGSGNTIYF. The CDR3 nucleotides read TGTGCCAGCAGCTTAGAGACAGGGTCTGGAAACACCATATATTTT. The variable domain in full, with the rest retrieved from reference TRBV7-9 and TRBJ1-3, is DTGVSQNPRHKITKRGQNVTFRCDPISEHNRLYWYRQTLGQGPEFLTYFQNEAQLEKSRLLSDRFSAERPKGSFSTLEIQRTEQGDSAMYLCASSLETGSGNTIYFGEGSWLTVV.

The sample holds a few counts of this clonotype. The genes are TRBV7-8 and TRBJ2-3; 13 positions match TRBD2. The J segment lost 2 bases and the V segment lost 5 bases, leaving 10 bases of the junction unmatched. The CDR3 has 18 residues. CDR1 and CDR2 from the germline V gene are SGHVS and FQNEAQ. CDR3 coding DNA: TGTGCCAGCAGCCCGCTGACTAGCGGGGGGCCATTCACAGATACGCAGTATTTT. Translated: CASSPLTSGGPFTDTQYF.

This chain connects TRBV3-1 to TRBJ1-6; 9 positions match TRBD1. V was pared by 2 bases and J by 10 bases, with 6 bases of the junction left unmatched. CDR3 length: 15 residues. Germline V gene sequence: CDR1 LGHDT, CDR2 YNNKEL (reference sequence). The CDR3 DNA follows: TGTGCCAGCAGCCAACCGGGACAGGGTATCTCACCCCTCCACTTT. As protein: CASSQPGQGISPLHF.

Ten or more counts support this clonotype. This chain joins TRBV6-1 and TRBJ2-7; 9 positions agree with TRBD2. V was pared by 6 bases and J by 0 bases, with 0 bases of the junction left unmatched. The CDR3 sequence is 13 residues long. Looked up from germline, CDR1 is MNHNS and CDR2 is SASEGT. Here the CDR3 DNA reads TGTGCCAGCAGGACTAGCGGCTCCTACGAGCAGTACTTC. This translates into CASRTSGSYEQYF.

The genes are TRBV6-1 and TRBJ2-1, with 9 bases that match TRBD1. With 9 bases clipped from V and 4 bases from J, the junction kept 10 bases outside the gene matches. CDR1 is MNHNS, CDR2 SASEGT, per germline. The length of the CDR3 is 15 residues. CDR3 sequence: CASSIKGQGYNEQFF. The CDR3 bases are TGTGCCAGTTCTATAAAGGGACAGGGATACAATGAGCAGTTCTTC.

The CDR3 loop reads CASSLLGRSGAQYF. In DNA form, the CDR3 reads TGTGCCAGCAGCTTATTGGGCCGCTCAGGGGCCCAGTACTTC. The gene calls are TRBV7-2 and TRBJ2-5; TRBD1 is a possible D gene (6 bases). CDR3 length equals 14 residues. Germline CDR1 SGHTA, CDR2 FQGNSA. V lost 2 bases, J lost 9 bases, and 16 bases lay in between.

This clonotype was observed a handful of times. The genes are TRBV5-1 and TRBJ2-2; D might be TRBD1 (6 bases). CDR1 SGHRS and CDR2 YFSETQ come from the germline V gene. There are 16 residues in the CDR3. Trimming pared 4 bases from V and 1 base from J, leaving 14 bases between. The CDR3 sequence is CASSLIQGLNTGELFF. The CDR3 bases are TGCGCCAGCAGCCTCATACAGGGATTGAACACCGGGGAGCTGTTTTTT.

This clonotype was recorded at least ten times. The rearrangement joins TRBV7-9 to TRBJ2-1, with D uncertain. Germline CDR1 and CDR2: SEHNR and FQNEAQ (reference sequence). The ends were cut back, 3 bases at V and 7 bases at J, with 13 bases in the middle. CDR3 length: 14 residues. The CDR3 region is CASSFPGTVNEQFF. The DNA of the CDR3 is TGTGCCAGCAGCTTCCCAGGAACCGTTAATGAGCAGTTCTTC. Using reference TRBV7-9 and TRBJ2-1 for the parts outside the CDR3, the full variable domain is DTGVSQNPRHKITKRGQNVTFRCDPISEHNRLYWYRQTLGQGPEFLTYFQNEAQLEKSRLLSDRFSAERPKGSFSTLEIQRTEQGDSAMYLCASSFPGTVNEQFFGPGTRLTVL.

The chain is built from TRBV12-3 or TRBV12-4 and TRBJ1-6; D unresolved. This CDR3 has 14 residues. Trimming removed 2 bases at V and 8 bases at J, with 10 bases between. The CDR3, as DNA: TGTGCCAGCAGTTTATCTGGGCTCCATTCACCCCTCCACTTT. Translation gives CASSLSGLHSPLHF.

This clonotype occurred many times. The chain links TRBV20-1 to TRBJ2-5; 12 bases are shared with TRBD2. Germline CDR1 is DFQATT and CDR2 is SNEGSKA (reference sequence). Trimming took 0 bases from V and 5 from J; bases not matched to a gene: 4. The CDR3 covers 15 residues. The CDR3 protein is CSARDSGLAGETQYF. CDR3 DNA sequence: TGCAGTGCTAGAGATAGCGGACTAGCGGGGGAGACCCAGTACTTC.

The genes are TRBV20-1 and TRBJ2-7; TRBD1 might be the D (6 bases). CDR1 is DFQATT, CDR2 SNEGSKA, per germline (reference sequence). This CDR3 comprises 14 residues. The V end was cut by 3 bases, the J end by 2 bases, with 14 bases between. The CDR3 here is CSASSPDSAYEQYF. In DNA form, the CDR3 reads TGCAGTGCTAGCTCCCCGGACAGCGCCTACGAGCAGTACTTC.

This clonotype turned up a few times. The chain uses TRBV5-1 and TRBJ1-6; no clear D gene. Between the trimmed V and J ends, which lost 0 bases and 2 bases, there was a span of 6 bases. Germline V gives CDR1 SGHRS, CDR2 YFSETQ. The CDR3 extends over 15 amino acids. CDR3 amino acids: CASSLETTYNSPLHF. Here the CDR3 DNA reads TGCGCCAGCAGCTTGGAGACTACCTATAATTCACCCCTCCACTTT.